The 22 T cell receptor beta chains reported below all come from one sample, sequenced in a study of blood T cell repertoires in COVID-19. Using immunoSEQ multiplex PCR, the repertoire was profiled, and TCRdb retains in-frame clones only, with some absent. This table has roughly 100,000 clones, 84% appearing once. Specimen: peripheral blood. The receptors stem from a man aged 35-49 years with active or convalescent COVID-19.

The chain carries TRBV4-3 and TRBJ1-4, with 8 bases lining up with TRBD1. This CDR3 is built from 15 residues. V lost 3 bases, J lost 4 bases, and 4 bases stayed unmatched. Germline V lookup: CDR1 LGHNA, CDR2 YSLEER. CDR3 protein: CASSQAGQVNEKLFF. The CDR3 DNA reads TGCGCCAGCAGCCAGGCGGGACAGGTTAATGAAAAACTGTTTTTT.

This chain uses TRBV6-5 with TRBJ1-2, with TRBD1 identical over 10 bases. Trimming removed 6 bases from V and 4 bases from J; junction bases left unmatched: 5. This CDR3 has 14 residues. Germline V gene sequence: CDR1 MNHEY, CDR2 SVGAGI. The CDR3 spells CASSDDRGPYGYTF. The CDR3 DNA follows: TGTGCCAGCAGCGACGACAGGGGGCCCTATGGCTACACCTTC.

The chain couples TRBV12-5 to TRBJ2-3, with D possibly being TRBD1 (5 bases). The CDR3 contains 12 residues. The V gene lost 1 base and the J gene lost 6 bases, with 5 bases spanning the gap. CDR1 is LGHNT, CDR2 FRNRAP, per germline. The CDR3 region has the DNA TGTGCTAGTGGTTTGGAGGGGGATACGCAGTATTTT. The encoded protein is CASGLEGDTQYF. Filled out from reference TRBV12-5 and TRBJ2-3, the complete variable domain reads DARVTQTPRHKVTEMGQEVTMRCQPILGHNTVFWYRQTMMQGLELLAYFRNRAPLDDSGMPKDRFSAEMPDATLATLKIQPSEPRDSAVYFCASGLEGDTQYFGPGTRLTVL.

This chain uses TRBV7-9 with TRBJ1-2; tentatively, D is TRBD1 (6 bases). Trimming took 6 bases from V and 7 from J, leaving 15 bases between them. Germline V gene lookup returns CDR1 SEHNR and CDR2 FQNEAQ (reference sequence). The CDR3 covers 13 residues. CDR3: CASRPSRGGGYTF. Here the CDR3 DNA reads TGTGCCAGCAGGCCGAGCAGGGGCGGTGGCTACACCTTC. Full variable domain (missing parts from reference TRBV7-9 and TRBJ1-2): DTGVSQNPRHKITKRGQNVTFRCDPISEHNRLYWYRQTLGQGPEFLTYFQNEAQLEKSRLLSDRFSAERPKGSFSTLEIQRTEQGDSAMYLCASRPSRGGGYTFGSGTRLTVV.

The V and J genes are TRBV6-1 and TRBJ2-5; the D gene is possibly TRBD2 (5 bases). Trimming shortened V by 2 bases and J by 1 base, and 14 bases separated the two germline ends. CDR1 is MNHNS and CDR2 is SASEGT in the germline V gene. The CDR3 is 16 residues long. The DNA of the CDR3 is TGTGCCAGCAGTGAACCCTGGACTGAATTCCAAGAGACCCAGTACTTC. Its protein product is CASSEPWTEFQETQYF.

The V call is TRBV9, the J call TRBJ2-1; D gene unclear. The germline CDR1 and CDR2 sequences are SGDLS and YYNGEE. V lost 0 bases, J lost 1 base, and 8 bases lay in between. The CDR3 is 15 amino acids. CDR3 nucleotide sequence: TGTGCCAGCAGCGTAGCTGGCGGATCCTACAATGAGCAGTTCTTC. This codes for CASSVAGGSYNEQFF.

This rearrangement joins TRBV3-1 (or the pseudogene TRBV3-2) to TRBJ1-2, with 8 bases identical to TRBD1. V was pared by 0 bases and J by 5 bases, with 11 bases of the junction left unmatched. From germline, CDR1 is LGHDT and CDR2 YNNKEL (reference sequence). This CDR3 has 17 amino acids. CDR3 amino acids: CASSQEGAQGVTYGYTF. The CDR3, as DNA: TGTGCCAGCAGCCAAGAAGGGGCACAGGGGGTTACGTATGGCTACACCTTC.

V gene TRBV6-2 or TRBV6-3 combines with J gene TRBJ1-1, with 11 positions matching TRBD1. V lost 5 bases and J lost 5; bases outside the gene matches: 7. The length of the CDR3 is 15 residues. Germline CDR1 is MNHEY and CDR2 is SVGEGT. CDR3 DNA: TGTGCCAGCAGTACTGGGACAGGGGGTGGGACTGAAGCTTTCTTT. Protein: CASSTGTGGGTEAFF.

The V call is TRBV5-1, the J call TRBJ2-7; TRBD1 agrees at 8 bases. The germline V gene encodes CDR1 SGHRS and CDR2 YFSETQ. J was trimmed by 5 bases and V by 2 bases; bases with no gene match: 9. The CDR3 totals 15 residues. CDR3 bases: TGCGCCAGCAGCTTACAGGGGGATTATTCTAACGAGCAGTACTTC. Protein product: CASSLQGDYSNEQYF.

The chain carries TRBV4-3 and TRBJ2-1, with D tentatively TRBD1 (6 bases). V gave up 1 base and J gave up 10 bases, with 14 bases separating them. The germline V gene has CDR1 LGHNA and CDR2 YSLEER. The CDR3 totals 14 residues. DNA of the CDR3: TGCGCCAGCAGCCAAGTAGGGGGAGTTAGCGAGCAGTTCTTC. Its protein is CASSQVGGVSEQFF.

The rearrangement links TRBV4-3 to TRBJ2-3; 10 nucleotides agree with TRBD1. CDR1 and CDR2 from the germline V gene are LGHNA and YSLEER. V dropped 3 bases and J dropped 2; count of bases not matched to a gene: 8. The CDR3 totals 17 residues. In DNA, the CDR3 is TGCGCCAGCAGCCACTGGACAGGGGGTCGAGACACAGATACGCAGTATTTT. Translation: CASSHWTGGRDTDTQYF.

The chain carries TRBV3-1 (or the pseudogene TRBV3-2) and TRBJ2-7, with 8 bases that match TRBD2. V shed 7 bases, J shed 5 bases, and the junction held 19 bases outside the gene matches. This CDR3 is 17 amino acids long. The germline gives CDR1 LGHDT, CDR2 YNNKEL (reference sequence). The CDR3 spells CASMPGKGQRGTDEQYF. The CDR3 nucleotides are TGTGCCAGCATGCCCGGTAAGGGGCAGCGGGGGACTGACGAGCAGTACTTC.

The chain couples TRBV10-2 to TRBJ2-2, with TRBD2 matching over 9 bases. There are 15 residues in the CDR3. J lost 0 bases, V lost 8 bases, and 4 bases had no gene match. Germline V gene data show CDR1 as WSHSY and CDR2 as SAAADI. This CDR3 reads CASRSGGPNTGELFF. The CDR3 bases are TGCGCCAGCCGTAGCGGGGGACCGAACACCGGGGAGCTGTTTTTT.

The chain has TRBV7-2 and TRBJ1-2; D ambiguous. Trimming removed 6 bases at V and 2 bases at J, with 7 bases between. Germline V gene lookup returns CDR1 SGHTA and CDR2 FQGNSA. This CDR3 has 12 residues. The CDR3 DNA follows: TGTGCCAGCAGGGGAGGAAACTATGGCTACACCTTC. Amino acids: CASRGGNYGYTF. Full variable domain (rest looked up from reference TRBV7-2 and TRBJ1-2): GAGVSQSPSNKVTEKGKDVELRCDPISGHTALYWYRQSLGQGLEFLIYFQGNSAPDKSGLPSDRFSAERTGGSVSTLTIQRTQQEDSAVYLCASRGGNYGYTFGSGTRLTVV.

This clone was recorded only once. CDR3 coding DNA: TGTGCCAGCAGCTCGCTGACAGTGAACTATGGCTACACCTTC. Its protein is CASSSLTVNYGYTF. The chain combines TRBV7-2 with TRBJ1-2, with D maybe TRBD1 (5 bases). This CDR3 contains 14 residues. V gave up 4 bases and J gave up 2 bases, with 11 bases separating them. Per germline, CDR1 SGHTA and CDR2 FQGNSA.

This chain joins TRBV6-1 and TRBJ1-5, with a possible D match to TRBD1 (6 bases). V was clipped by 7 bases and J by 7 bases, with 17 bases between them. The CDR3 covers 14 residues. Looked up from germline, CDR1 is MNHNS and CDR2 is SASEGT. This CDR3 reads CASTTGQGSQPQHF. The CDR3, as DNA: TGTGCCAGCACCACAGGGCAGGGAAGCCAGCCCCAGCATTTT.

V is TRBV19 and J is TRBJ1-5, with 7 bases identical to TRBD1. The germline CDR1 and CDR2 sequences are LNHDA and SQIVND (reference sequence). The CDR3 is made up of 13 amino acids. J was trimmed by 6 bases and V by 5 bases; bases with no gene match: 4. CDR3 sequence reads: CASSDREVQPQHF. The CDR3 DNA follows: TGTGCCAGTAGTGACAGGGAGGTTCAGCCCCAGCATTTT.

The V and J genes are TRBV5-1 and TRBJ2-5; 11 bases agree with TRBD2. The CDR3 runs to 14 residues. CDR1 SGHRS and CDR2 YFSETQ come from the germline V gene. Losses at the gene ends were 3 bases for V and 4 bases for J; bases not matched to a gene: 2. DNA of the CDR3: TGCGCCAGCAGCTCCGGGACTAGCGGAGAGACCCAGTACTTC. Translation: CASSSGTSGETQYF. Supplemented by reference TRBV5-1 and TRBJ2-5, the full variable domain reads KAGVTQTPRYLIKTRGQQVTLSCSPISGHRSVSWYQQTPGQGLQFLFEYFSETQRNKGNFPGRFSGRQFSNSRSEMNVSTLELGDSALYLCASSSGTSGETQYFGPGTRLLVL.

The V and J genes are TRBV2 and TRBJ2-2; no clear D. Germline values: CDR1 SNHLY, CDR2 FYNNEI. Between the trimmed V and J ends, which lost 6 bases and 3 bases, there was a span of 8 bases. The CDR3 has 13 amino acids. The CDR3 coding sequence is TGTGCCAGCAGATGGTCGGACACCGGGGAGCTGTTTTTT. Residues: CASRWSDTGELFF.

The J gene is TRBJ1-6, the V gene TRBV5-1; D is unresolved. The CDR3 is made up of 14 amino acids. The germline CDR1 and CDR2 sequences are SGHRS and YFSETQ. V lost 3 bases and J lost 4, with 8 bases in between. CDR3 sequence: CASSSGQYNSPLHF. DNA for the CDR3: TGCGCCAGCAGCTCGGGTCAATATAATTCACCCCTCCACTTT.

The chain combines TRBV5-1 with TRBJ2-1; weak D call: TRBD1 (7 bases). The V and J ends lost 4 bases and 6 bases respectively, with 11 bases between them. Germline lookup yields CDR1 SGHRS and CDR2 YFSETQ. CDR3 length: 13 amino acids. In DNA form, the CDR3 reads TGCGCCAGCAGCGATCAGGGGGGCAATGAGCAGTTCTTC. It translates to CASSDQGGNEQFF.

The chain links TRBV2 to TRBJ1-1, with 8 bases fitting TRBD1. The V gene's germline CDR1 is SNHLY and CDR2 FYNNEI. CDR3 size: 14 residues. V shed 2 bases, J shed 5 bases, and the junction held 4 bases outside the gene matches. The CDR3 region is CASSESGGRTEAFF. The CDR3, as DNA: TGTGCCAGCAGTGAATCAGGGGGCAGGACTGAAGCTTTCTTT.